This T cell receptor (beta chain) was found in a study of PD-1 blockade in classical Hodgkin lymphoma. Study observations and caveats: Possibly reflecting disease activity or prior therapy, repertoire differences have causes that remain undefined. Lower baseline TCR diversity marked trial partial responders and progressors. CD8+ TCR diversity did not rise significantly by C4D1, unlike CD4+.

The V gene's germline CDR1 is MDHEN and CDR2 SYDVKM. The trim removed 4 bases at V and 4 bases at J, leaving 7 bases unmatched. This CDR3 is built from 16 residues. Of note for this clone: No antigen is known for it.

Each of the patients experienced relapse following autologous stem cell transplantation, and their brentuximab vedotin exposure differed. The best responses consisted of complete response, partial response or progressive disease. The protocol was immunoSEQ multiplex PCR, while the TCRdb copy is restricted to in-frame clones and leaves out a portion. The sample includes around 18,000 clones, roughly 77% of them seen just once. The gene calls are TRBV28 and TRBJ2-3; TRBD2 matches at 11 bases. This receptor was obtained from a human donor with classical Hodgkin lymphoma. Source: peripheral blood mononuclear cells (PBMCs), taken before the second cycle of nivolumab. The CDR3 DNA is TGTGCCAGCAGTTCACCGGGACTAGCGGTCTCAGATACGCAGTATTTT. It encodes CASSSPGLAVSDTQYF.